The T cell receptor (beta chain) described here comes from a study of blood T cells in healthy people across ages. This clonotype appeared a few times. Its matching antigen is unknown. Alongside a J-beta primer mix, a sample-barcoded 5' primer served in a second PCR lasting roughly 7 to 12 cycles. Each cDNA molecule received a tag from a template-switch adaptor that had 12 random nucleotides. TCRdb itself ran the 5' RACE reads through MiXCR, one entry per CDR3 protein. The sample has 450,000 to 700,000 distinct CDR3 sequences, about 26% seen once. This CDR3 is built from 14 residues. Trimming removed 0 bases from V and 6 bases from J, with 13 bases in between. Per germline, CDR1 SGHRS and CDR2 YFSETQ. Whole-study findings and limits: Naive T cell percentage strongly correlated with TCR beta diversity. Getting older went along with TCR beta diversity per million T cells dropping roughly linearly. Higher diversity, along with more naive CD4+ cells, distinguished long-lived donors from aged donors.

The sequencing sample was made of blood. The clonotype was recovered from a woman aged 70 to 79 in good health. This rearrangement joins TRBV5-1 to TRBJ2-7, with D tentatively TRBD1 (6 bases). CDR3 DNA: TGCGCCAGCAGCTTGGGACAGGTTGGAGGCGAGCAGTACTTC. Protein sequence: CASSLGQVGGEQYF.